This T cell receptor beta chain was sequenced in a study of tumor-infiltrating lymphocytes in primary liver carcinoma. At the level of the study: Men and women, 30 to 69 years of age, made up the patients. Tumors were stage T1-T3 N0M0, about 4.2 to 10 cm across. Yields of productive TCRbeta reads ranged from roughly 3.5 to 7.13 million per sample and were similar across tissue types. General study results and limits: It was tumor-adjacent and tumor-blood pairs that overlapped less than tumor region pairs did.

Priming with a constant-region primer yielded TCR beta cDNA from roughly 0.45 ug total RNA. TCR beta libraries came from three nested multiplex PCR rounds using slightly modified ARM-PCR. Investigators reported that the first two PCR rounds, at 10 to 11 cycles each, used TRBV1-TRBV30 forward primers with a C-beta reverse primer. One entry per CDR3 protein results from TCRdb running MiXCR on the multiplex PCR reads. Of 300,000 to 350,000 distinct CDR3 sequences listed, about 65% were seen once; the top ten hold about 6.5%. The germline CDR1 and CDR2 sequences are SGHAT and FQNNGV. Deletions cut 1 base from V and 2 bases from J, with 12 bases between. The length of the CDR3 is 15 residues. Worth noting for this clonotype: Its antigen is currently unknown. Because it lacks the conserved phenylalanine or tryptophan at the end, this CDR3 is likely a read error.

The study extracted blood RNA from unsorted whole blood and also extracted germline DNA. The clonotype was recovered from a man aged 35-49 years with primary liver carcinoma and hepatitis B virus infection. Material: peripheral blood. The chain carries TRBV11-2 and TRBJ2-7; D possibly uses TRBD1 or TRBD2 (5 bases each). The CDR3 protein is CASSLVQGAAYEQYL. As DNA, the CDR3 is TGTGCCAGCAGCTTAGTGCAGGGAGCGGCCTACGAGCAGTACCTC.